Shown below are 4 T cell receptor beta chains from a single sample sequenced in a study of T cells in Graves' hyperthyroidism and ophthalmopathy. TCR beta CDR3 sequences were amplified from RNA transcripts. The TCR CDR3 was amplified in a first-round RT-PCR using the HTBI primer set. Each CDR3 protein gets one entry after TCRdb re-called the multiplex PCR reads with MiXCR. The table shows 450,000 to 700,000 distinct CDR3 sequences, with roughly 50% occurring only once. The sequencing input was peripheral blood or thyroid tissue (not recorded which). The origin of the receptors is an adult woman with Graves' disease, either hyperthyroidism or ophthalmopathy (not recorded which).

The V call is TRBV10-2, the J call TRBJ1-1; no definite D call. Per the germline V gene, CDR1 is WSHSY and CDR2 is SAAADI. Trimming removed 2 bases from V and 10 bases from J, with 11 bases in between. This CDR3 comprises 12 residues. The CDR3: CASSEAPGIAFF. DNA for the CDR3: TGCGCCAGCAGTGAGGCCCCGGGGATAGCTTTCTTT.

This clonotype was picked up many times. This chain uses TRBV6-5 with TRBJ1-2; D is unclear. The CDR3 spans 14 residues. Per the germline V gene, CDR1 is MNHEY and CDR2 is SVGAGI. Trimming took 0 bases from V and 3 from J, leaving 8 bases between them. The CDR3 DNA reads TGTGCCAGCAGTTACTCGAGTGCCTACTATGGCTACACCTTC. This gives the protein CASSYSSAYYGYTF.

This clonotype was observed many times. CDR3 sequence (DNA): TGTGCCAGCAGTGATCGTTGGTATTCACCCCTCCACTTT. Protein sequence: CASSDRWYSPLHF. The chain employs TRBV25-1 and TRBJ1-6; D is unclear. Germline CDR1 and CDR2: MGHDK and SYGVNS. V lost 3 bases, J lost 8 bases, and 8 bases lay in between. There are 13 residues in the CDR3.

The chain links TRBV7-9 to TRBJ1-1, with D perhaps TRBD1 (6 bases). This CDR3 is built from 15 residues. The V gene's germline CDR1 is SEHNR and CDR2 FQNEAQ (reference sequence). Trimming took off 5 bases at V and 1 base at J, with 14 bases between the two ends. CDR3 bases: TGTGCCAGCAGCCGGTCCAGGGGTTGGAACACTGAAGCTTTCTTT. This translates into CASSRSRGWNTEAFF.